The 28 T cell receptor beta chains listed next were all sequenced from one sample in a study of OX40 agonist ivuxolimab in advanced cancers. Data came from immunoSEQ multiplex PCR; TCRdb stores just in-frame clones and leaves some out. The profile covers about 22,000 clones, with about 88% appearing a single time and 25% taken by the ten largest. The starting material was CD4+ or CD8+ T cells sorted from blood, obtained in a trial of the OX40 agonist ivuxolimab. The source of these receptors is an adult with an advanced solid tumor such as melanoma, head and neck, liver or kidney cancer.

CDR3 loop: CASSQDYTNQETQYF. The CDR3 nucleotides read TGTGCCAGCAGCCAAGATTACACCAATCAAGAGACCCAGTACTTC. This chain joins TRBV14 and TRBJ2-5; D unresolved. Trimming took off 0 bases at V and 2 bases at J, with 10 bases between the two ends. From germline, CDR1 is SGHDN and CDR2 FVKESK. This CDR3 contains 15 residues. The complete variable domain, with remaining parts taken from reference TRBV14 and TRBJ2-5, reads EAGVTQFPSHSVIEKGQTVTLRCDPISGHDNLYWYRRVMGKEIKFLLHFVKESKQDESGMPNNRFLAERTGGTYSTLKVQPAELEDSGVYFCASSQDYTNQETQYFGPGTRLLVL.

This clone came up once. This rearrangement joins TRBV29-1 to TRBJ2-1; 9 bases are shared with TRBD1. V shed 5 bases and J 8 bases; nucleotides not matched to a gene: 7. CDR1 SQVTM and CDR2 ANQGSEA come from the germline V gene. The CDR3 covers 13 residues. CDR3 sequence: CSVPGQGIYEQFF. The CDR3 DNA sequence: TGCAGCGTTCCGGGACAGGGAATCTATGAGCAGTTCTTC.

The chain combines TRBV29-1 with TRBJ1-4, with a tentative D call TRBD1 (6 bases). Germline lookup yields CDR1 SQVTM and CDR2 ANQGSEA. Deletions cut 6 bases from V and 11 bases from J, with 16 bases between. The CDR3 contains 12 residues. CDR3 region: CSVATGTGKLFF. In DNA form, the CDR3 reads TGCAGCGTCGCGACAGGTACTGGGAAACTGTTTTTT.

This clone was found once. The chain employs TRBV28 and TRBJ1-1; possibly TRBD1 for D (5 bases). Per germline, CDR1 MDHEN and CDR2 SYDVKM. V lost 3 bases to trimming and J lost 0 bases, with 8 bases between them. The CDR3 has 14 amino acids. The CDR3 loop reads CASSFRGMNTEAFF. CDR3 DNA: TGTGCCAGCAGTTTTAGGGGTATGAACACTGAAGCTTTCTTT.

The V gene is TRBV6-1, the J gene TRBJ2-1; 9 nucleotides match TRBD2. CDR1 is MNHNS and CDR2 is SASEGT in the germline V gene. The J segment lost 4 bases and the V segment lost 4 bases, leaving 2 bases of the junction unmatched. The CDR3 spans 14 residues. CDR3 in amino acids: CASSVLAGYNEQFF. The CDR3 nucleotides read TGTGCCAGCAGTGTGCTAGCGGGGTACAATGAGCAGTTCTTC.

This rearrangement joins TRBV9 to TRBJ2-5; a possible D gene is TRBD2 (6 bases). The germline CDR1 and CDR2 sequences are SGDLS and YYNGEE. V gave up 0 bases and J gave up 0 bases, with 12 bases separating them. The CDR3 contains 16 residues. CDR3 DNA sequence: TGTGCCAGCAGCGTAGAAGGGACTGCGTACCAAGAGACCCAGTACTTC. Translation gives CASSVEGTAYQETQYF.

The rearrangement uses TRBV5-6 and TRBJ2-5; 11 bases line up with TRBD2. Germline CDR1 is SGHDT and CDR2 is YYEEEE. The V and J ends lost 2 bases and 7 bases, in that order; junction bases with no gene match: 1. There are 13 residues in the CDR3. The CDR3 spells CASSFGTSGTQYF. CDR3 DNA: TGTGCCAGCAGCTTCGGGACTAGCGGGACCCAGTACTTC.

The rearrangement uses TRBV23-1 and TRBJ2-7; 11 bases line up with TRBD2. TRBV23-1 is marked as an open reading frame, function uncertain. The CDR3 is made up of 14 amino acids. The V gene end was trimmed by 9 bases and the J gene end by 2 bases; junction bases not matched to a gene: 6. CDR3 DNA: TGCGCCAGACAACTAGCGGGAGTCCCCTACGAGCAGTACTTC. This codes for CARQLAGVPYEQYF.

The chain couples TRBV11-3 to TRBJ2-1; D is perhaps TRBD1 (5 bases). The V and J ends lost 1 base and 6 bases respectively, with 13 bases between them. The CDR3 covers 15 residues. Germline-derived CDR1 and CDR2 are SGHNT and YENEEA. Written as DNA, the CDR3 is TGTGCCAGCAGCTTAGCAGGCAGGGAATTCAATGAGCAGTTCTTC. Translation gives CASSLAGREFNEQFF.

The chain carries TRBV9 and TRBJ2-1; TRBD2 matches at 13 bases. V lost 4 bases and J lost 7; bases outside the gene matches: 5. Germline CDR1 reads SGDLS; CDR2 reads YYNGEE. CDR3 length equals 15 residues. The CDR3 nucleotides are TGTGCCAGCAGCACCGGACTAGCGGGAGCGAATGAGCAGTTCTTC. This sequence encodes CASSTGLAGANEQFF.

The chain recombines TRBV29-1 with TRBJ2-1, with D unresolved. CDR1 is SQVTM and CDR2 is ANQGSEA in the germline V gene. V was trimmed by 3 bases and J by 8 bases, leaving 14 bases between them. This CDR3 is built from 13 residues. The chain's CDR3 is CSVDGFKPHEQFF. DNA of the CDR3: TGCAGCGTTGACGGGTTTAAGCCCCATGAGCAGTTCTTC.

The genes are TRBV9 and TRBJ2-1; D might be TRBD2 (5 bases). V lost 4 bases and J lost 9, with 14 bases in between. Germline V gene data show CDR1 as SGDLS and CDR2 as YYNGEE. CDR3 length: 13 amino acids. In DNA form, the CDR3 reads TGTGCCAGCAGCACAGAGACTAACCCTGAGCAGTTCTTC. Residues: CASSTETNPEQFF.

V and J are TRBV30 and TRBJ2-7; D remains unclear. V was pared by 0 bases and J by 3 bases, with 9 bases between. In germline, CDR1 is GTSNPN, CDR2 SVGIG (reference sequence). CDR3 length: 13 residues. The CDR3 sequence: CAWSVSPSYEQYF. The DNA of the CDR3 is TGTGCCTGGAGTGTTTCCCCCAGCTACGAGCAGTACTTC.

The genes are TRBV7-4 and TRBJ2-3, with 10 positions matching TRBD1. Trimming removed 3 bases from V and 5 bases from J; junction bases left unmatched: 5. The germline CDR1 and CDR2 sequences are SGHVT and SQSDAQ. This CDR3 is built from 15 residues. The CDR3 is CASSFGTGDQDTQYF. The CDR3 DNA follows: TGTGCCAGCAGCTTCGGGACAGGGGATCAAGATACGCAGTATTTT.

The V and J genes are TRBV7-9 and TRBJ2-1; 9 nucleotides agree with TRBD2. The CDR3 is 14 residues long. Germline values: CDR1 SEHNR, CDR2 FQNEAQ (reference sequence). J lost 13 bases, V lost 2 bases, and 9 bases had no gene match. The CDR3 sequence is CASSLSSSGRIQFF. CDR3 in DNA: TGTGCCAGCAGCTTATCGAGTAGCGGGAGAATTCAGTTCTTC.

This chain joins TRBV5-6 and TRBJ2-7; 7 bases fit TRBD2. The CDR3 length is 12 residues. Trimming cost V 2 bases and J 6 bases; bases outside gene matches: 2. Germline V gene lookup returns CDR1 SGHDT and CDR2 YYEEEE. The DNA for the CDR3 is TGTGCCAGCAGCTTCGGGGGGACCGAGCAGTACTTC. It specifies CASSFGGTEQYF. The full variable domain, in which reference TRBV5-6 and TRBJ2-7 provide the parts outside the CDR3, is DAGVTQSPTHLIKTRGQQVTLRCSPKSGHDTVSWYQQALGQGPQFIFQYYEEEERQRGNFPDRFSGHQFPNYSSELNVNALLLGDSALYLCASSFGGTEQYFGPGTRLTVT.

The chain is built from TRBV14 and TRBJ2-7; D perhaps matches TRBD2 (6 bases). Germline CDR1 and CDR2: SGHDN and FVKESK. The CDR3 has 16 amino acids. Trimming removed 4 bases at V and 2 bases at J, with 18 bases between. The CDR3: CASSLPRGTLTYEQYF. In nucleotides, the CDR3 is TGTGCCAGCAGCCTCCCTCGAGGGACTCTCACCTACGAGCAGTACTTC.

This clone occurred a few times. The chain's CDR3 is CATSRDANSGANVLTF. The DNA of the CDR3 is TGTGCCACCAGCAGAGACGCAAACTCTGGGGCCAACGTCCTGACTTTC. This rearrangement joins TRBV15 to TRBJ2-6; D remains ambiguous. The CDR3 contains 16 residues. V lost 0 bases and J lost 0, with 6 bases in between. The germline CDR1 and CDR2 sequences are LNHNV and YYDKDF (reference sequence).

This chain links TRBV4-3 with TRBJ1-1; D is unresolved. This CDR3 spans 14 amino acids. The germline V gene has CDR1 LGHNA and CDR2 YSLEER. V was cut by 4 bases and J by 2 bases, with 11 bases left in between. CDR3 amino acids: CASSRETTNTEAFF. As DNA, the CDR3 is TGCGCCAGCAGCCGGGAGACAACAAACACTGAAGCTTTCTTT.

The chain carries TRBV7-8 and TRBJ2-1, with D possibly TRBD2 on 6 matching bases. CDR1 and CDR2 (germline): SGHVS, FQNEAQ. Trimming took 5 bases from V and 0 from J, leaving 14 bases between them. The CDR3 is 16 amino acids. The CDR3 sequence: CASSLGTPTSYNEQFF. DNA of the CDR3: TGTGCCAGCAGCCTCGGGACTCCCACCTCCTACAATGAGCAGTTCTTC.

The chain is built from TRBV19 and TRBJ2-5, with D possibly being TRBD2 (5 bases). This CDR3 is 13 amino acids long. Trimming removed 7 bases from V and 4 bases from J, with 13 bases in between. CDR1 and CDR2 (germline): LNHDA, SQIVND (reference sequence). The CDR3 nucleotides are TGTGCCAGTAAGGCAGTACTAGGAGAGACCCAGTACTTC. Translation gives CASKAVLGETQYF.

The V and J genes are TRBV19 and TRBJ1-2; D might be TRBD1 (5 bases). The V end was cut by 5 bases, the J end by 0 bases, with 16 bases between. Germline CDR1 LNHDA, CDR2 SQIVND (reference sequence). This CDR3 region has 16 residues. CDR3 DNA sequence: TGTGCCAGTAGTCCGAGGACATCTAGCCCTAACTATGGCTACACCTTC. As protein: CASSPRTSSPNYGYTF.

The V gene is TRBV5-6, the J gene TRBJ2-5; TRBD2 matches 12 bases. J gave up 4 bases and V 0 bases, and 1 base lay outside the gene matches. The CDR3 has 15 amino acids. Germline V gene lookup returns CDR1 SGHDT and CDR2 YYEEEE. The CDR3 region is CASSLGLAGVETQYF. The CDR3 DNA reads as TGTGCCAGCAGCTTGGGACTAGCGGGAGTAGAGACCCAGTACTTC.

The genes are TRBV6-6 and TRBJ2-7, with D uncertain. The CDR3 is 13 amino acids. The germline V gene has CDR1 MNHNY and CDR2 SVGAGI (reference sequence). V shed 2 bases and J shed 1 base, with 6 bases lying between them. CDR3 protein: CASSYEGSYEQYF. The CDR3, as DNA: TGTGCCAGCAGTTACGAAGGGTCCTACGAGCAGTACTTC.

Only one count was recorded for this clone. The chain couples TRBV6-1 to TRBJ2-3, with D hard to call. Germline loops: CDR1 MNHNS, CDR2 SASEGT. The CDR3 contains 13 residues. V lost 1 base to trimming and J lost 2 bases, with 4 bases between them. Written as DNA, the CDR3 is TGTGCCAGCAGTGAAGAGTACACAGATACGCAGTATTTT. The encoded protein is CASSEEYTDTQYF.

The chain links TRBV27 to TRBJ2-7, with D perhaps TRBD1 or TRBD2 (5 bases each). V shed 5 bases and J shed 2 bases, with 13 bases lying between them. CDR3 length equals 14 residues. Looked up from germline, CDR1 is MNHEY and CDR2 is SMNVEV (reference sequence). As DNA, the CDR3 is TGTGCCAGCAGTGACGGGACGGGGCCCTACGAGCAGTACTTC. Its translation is CASSDGTGPYEQYF.

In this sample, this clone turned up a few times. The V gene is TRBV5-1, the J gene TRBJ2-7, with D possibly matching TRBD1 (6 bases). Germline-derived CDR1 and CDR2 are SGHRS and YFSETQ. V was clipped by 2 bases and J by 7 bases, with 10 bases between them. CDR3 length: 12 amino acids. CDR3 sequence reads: CASSLQGAEQYF. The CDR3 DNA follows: TGCGCCAGCAGCTTACAGGGAGCTGAGCAGTACTTC.

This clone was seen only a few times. DNA for the CDR3: TGCGCCAGCAGCTTCTCGGCGCTAGCTGAGGAGCAGTACTTC. Translation gives CASSFSALAEEQYF. The chain carries TRBV5-1 and TRBJ2-7; TRBD2 is a possible D gene (5 bases). The CDR3 is made up of 14 amino acids. Trimming took 2 bases from V and 7 from J, leaving 16 bases between them. From germline, CDR1 is SGHRS and CDR2 YFSETQ.